The sequence of this T cell receptor (beta chain) was determined in a study of OX40 agonist ivuxolimab in advanced cancers. In the study overall: Administration of intravenous ivuxolimab to patients occurred every 2 weeks at 0.01 to 10 mg/kg. Participants averaged about 66 years of age (range about 23 to 90) and were about 85% male. Patients with prior anti-PD-1, anti-PD-L1 or anti-CTLA-4 therapy were eligible; approximately 37% had some.

This table comes from immunoSEQ multiplex PCR, and its TCRdb copy is limited to in-frame clones, with some not included. The table includes around 900 clones, roughly 70% detected once. In germline, CDR1 is MNHEY, CDR2 SMNVEV (reference sequence). The CDR3 consists of 15 residues. The trim removed 6 bases at V and 4 bases at J, leaving 10 bases unmatched. The TCR was taken from an adult with an advanced solid tumor such as melanoma, head and neck, liver or kidney cancer. The sample consisted of CD4+ or CD8+ T cells sorted from blood, taken in a trial of the OX40 agonist ivuxolimab. The chain uses TRBV27 and TRBJ2-5; TRBD2 matches at 8 bases. The DNA of the CDR3 is TGTGCCAGCAGCCTGAGCGGGAGCTGGGGAGAGACCCAGTACTTC. Protein product: CASSLSGSWGETQYF.